The 24 T cell receptor beta chains listed next were all sequenced from one sample in a study of blood T cell repertoires in COVID-19. TCRdb's table, derived via immunoSEQ multiplex PCR, lists solely in-frame clones and lacks some. Here the sample spans a few hundred thousand clones, about 80% being singletons. Sequencing used peripheral blood. The receptors stem from an older man with acute or convalescent COVID-19.

The chain employs TRBV19 and TRBJ2-2, with 8 nucleotides matching TRBD2. With 6 bases clipped from V and 1 base from J, the junction kept 10 bases outside the gene matches. This CDR3 has 17 residues. Germline V gene data show CDR1 as LNHDA and CDR2 as SQIVND (reference sequence). CDR3 region: CASSPGRALGNTGELFF. In nucleotides, the CDR3 is TGTGCCAGTAGCCCCGGGAGGGCCTTAGGGAACACCGGGGAGCTGTTTTTT.

The rearrangement joins TRBV7-8 to TRBJ2-1; 14 bases agree with TRBD2. Germline lookup yields CDR1 SGHVS and CDR2 FQNEAQ. This CDR3 has 14 amino acids. Trimming at V came to 5 bases and at J to 10 bases, leaving 4 bases not matched to a gene. CDR3 in DNA: TGTGCCAGCAGCACCCGGACTAGCGGGAGGGAGCAGTTCTTC. It encodes CASSTRTSGREQFF. Looking up the rest from reference TRBV7-8 and TRBJ2-1 gives the full variable domain: GAGVSQSPRYKVAKRGQDVALRCDPISGHVSLFWYQQALGQGPEFLTYFQNEAQLDKSGLPSDRFFAERPEGSVSTLKIQRTQQEDSAVYLCASSTRTSGREQFFGPGTRLTVL.

The genes are TRBV11-3 and TRBJ2-5; unclear D gene. CDR3 length: 14 amino acids. Germline CDR1 is SGHNT and CDR2 is YENEEA. Deletions cut 1 base from V and 2 bases from J, with 8 bases between. This CDR3 is CASSLVAEQETQYF. CDR3 DNA: TGTGCCAGCAGCTTAGTGGCAGAACAAGAGACCCAGTACTTC.

The chain links TRBV3-1 (or the pseudogene TRBV3-2) to TRBJ2-1; 8 bases map to TRBD1. The CDR3 spans 16 residues. CDR1 LGHDT and CDR2 YNNKEL come from the germline V gene (reference sequence). Trimming at V came to 2 bases and at J to 7 bases, leaving 10 bases not matched to a gene. CDR3 protein: CASSQSPQGAWNEQFF. For the CDR3, the DNA is TGTGCCAGCAGCCAAAGCCCCCAGGGGGCATGGAATGAGCAGTTCTTC.

This clone was detected a few times. The rearrangement links TRBV3-1 (or the pseudogene TRBV3-2) to TRBJ2-7; TRBD2 matches 7 bases. This CDR3 contains 14 residues. V trimming: 1 base; J trimming: 7 bases; junction bases outside the gene matches: 7. Germline values: CDR1 LGHDT, CDR2 YNNKEL (reference sequence). The CDR3 DNA reads TGTGCCAGCAGCCAAGGTTCCGGGAGGCGGGAGCAGTACTTC. This translates into CASSQGSGRREQYF.

The chain recombines TRBV24-1 with TRBJ1-5; D is undetermined. From germline, CDR1 is KGHDR and CDR2 SFDVKD. With 3 bases removed from V and 5 bases from J, the gap between germline ends came to 4 bases. This CDR3 is 12 amino acids long. The DNA of the CDR3 is TGTGCCACCAGTGATCCTCATCAGCCCCAGCATTTT. Protein product: CATSDPHQPQHF.

The chain uses TRBV6-5 and TRBJ1-4, with D maybe TRBD1 (6 bases). The CDR3 length is 13 residues. Per germline, CDR1 MNHEY and CDR2 SVGAGI. V was clipped by 5 bases and J by 8 bases, with 12 bases between them. CDR3 coding DNA: TGTGCCAGCAGTCGCCCCGGGACAGAAAAACTGTTTTTT. Protein sequence: CASSRPGTEKLFF.

With respect to this clone: An end of the junction does not agree with germline; a read error may underlie this. The CDR3 is CASSLDLQGAAFF. In DNA form, the CDR3 reads TGTGCCAGTAGTTTAGACTTACAGGGGGCCGCTTTCTTT. The chain employs TRBV19 and TRBJ1-1; 9 bases match TRBD1. The germline CDR1 and CDR2 sequences are LNHDA and SQIVND (reference sequence). This CDR3 is 13 amino acids long.

The chain employs TRBV4-1 and TRBJ1-5; 7 nucleotides line up with TRBD1. The CDR3 extends over 15 amino acids. V gave up 0 bases and J gave up 9 bases; unmatched junction bases: 8. The V gene's germline CDR1 is MGHRA and CDR2 YSYEKL. Written as DNA, the CDR3 is TGCGCCAGCAGCCAAGATTGGGACAGCAGTAGGCCCCAGCATTTT. Protein sequence: CASSQDWDSSRPQHF.

This chain links TRBV6-5 with TRBJ2-7; a possible D gene is TRBD2 (6 bases). V dropped 7 bases and J dropped 4 bases, with 20 bases sitting between them. CDR3 size: 15 residues. In germline, CDR1 is MNHEY, CDR2 SVGAGI. CDR3 nucleotides: TGTGCCAGCACTAGGGCGGGACGGGCTTCATACGAGCAGTACTTC. It encodes CASTRAGRASYEQYF.

The chain links TRBV15 to TRBJ2-1, with TRBD2 matching 7 bases. With V trimmed by 8 bases and J by 3 bases, 4 bases remained unmatched. CDR3 size: 13 residues. Germline V CDR1 and CDR2: LNHNV, YYDKDF (reference sequence). The CDR3 loop reads CATGRALYNEQFF. The CDR3 nucleotides are TGTGCCACCGGGAGGGCCCTCTACAATGAGCAGTTCTTC.

This sequence joins TRBV6-5 and TRBJ1-4, with D unclear. The CDR3 runs 12 residues. V was trimmed by 4 bases and J by 7 bases, leaving 7 bases between them. Germline CDR1 is MNHEY and CDR2 is SVGAGI. The CDR3 region is CASSFRGEKLFF. In DNA, the CDR3 is TGTGCCAGCAGTTTCCGGGGTGAAAAACTGTTTTTT.

The chain combines TRBV7-2 with TRBJ2-7; D is perhaps TRBD2 (6 bases). CDR3 length equals 16 residues. V lost 6 bases, J lost 2 bases, and 20 bases lay in between. The germline CDR1 and CDR2 sequences are SGHTA and FQGNSA. The CDR3 nucleotides read TGTGCCAGCAGTTCCAAGCCGGGACTCGTGACCTACGAGCAGTACTTC. This codes for CASSSKPGLVTYEQYF.

The rearrangement joins TRBV27 to TRBJ2-1, with D perhaps matching TRBD1 (6 bases). Germline loops: CDR1 MNHEY, CDR2 SMNVEV (reference sequence). The CDR3 covers 12 residues. Trimming removed 6 bases from V and 10 bases from J, with 13 bases in between. As DNA, the CDR3 is TGTGCCAGCAGAGAATTGACAGGAGAGCAGTTCTTC. This sequence encodes CASRELTGEQFF.

The chain has TRBV3-1 (or the pseudogene TRBV3-2) and TRBJ1-4; D might be TRBD1 (6 bases). Trimming left V 8 bases short and J 10 bases short, with 20 bases between. This CDR3 comprises 14 residues. CDR1 and CDR2 (germline): LGHDT, YNNKEL (reference sequence). The CDR3 region is CASRPGTRGGKLFF. In DNA, the CDR3 is TGTGCCAGCCGTCCAGGGACACGAGGCGGAAAACTGTTTTTT.

This rearrangement joins TRBV24-1 to TRBJ2-7; 7 positions agree with TRBD2. Losses at the gene ends were 9 bases for V and 3 bases for J; bases not matched to a gene: 7. The CDR3 is made up of 13 amino acids. Per germline, CDR1 KGHDR and CDR2 SFDVKD. The CDR3 loop is CATSRKRGYEQYF. The CDR3 DNA is TGTGCCACCTCGAGAAAGCGGGGCTACGAGCAGTACTTC.

This clone occurred once. V usage is TRBV2 and J usage is TRBJ2-1; a weak D match, TRBD1 (6 bases). Germline CDR1 and CDR2: SNHLY and FYNNEI. CDR3 length equals 12 residues. V gave up 2 bases and J gave up 7 bases, with 6 bases separating them. CDR3: CASSERGNEQFF. Here the CDR3 DNA reads TGTGCCAGCAGTGAAAGGGGGAATGAGCAGTTCTTC.

V gene TRBV27 combines with J gene TRBJ2-7; D may be TRBD1 (5 bases). Trimming took 1 base from V and 1 from J, leaving 5 bases between them. The germline gives CDR1 MNHEY, CDR2 SMNVEV (reference sequence). The CDR3 covers 13 residues. The CDR3 is CASSLYRSYEQYF. The CDR3 DNA sequence: TGTGCCAGCAGTTTATACAGGTCCTACGAGCAGTACTTC.

This clone was observed once. The chain joins TRBV18 to TRBJ1-1; the D gene is possibly TRBD1 (5 bases). The CDR3 spans 17 residues. Between the trimmed V and J ends, which lost 3 bases and 0 bases, there was a span of 17 bases. Germline V lookup: CDR1 KGHSH, CDR2 LQKENI. In nucleotides, the CDR3 is TGTGCCAGCTCACCGACAGACAGTCCCCGGATGAACACTGAAGCTTTCTTT. It codes for CASSPTDSPRMNTEAFF. The whole variable domain, remainder taken from reference TRBV18 and TRBJ1-1, is NAGVMQNPRHLVRRRGQEARLRCSPMKGHSHVYWYRQLPEEGLKFMVYLQKENIIDESGMPKERFSAEFPKEGPSILRIQQVVRGDSAAYFCASSPTDSPRMNTEAFFGQGTRLTVV.

The table lists this clone with a few counts. This chain joins TRBV7-2 and TRBJ2-7; 10 positions match TRBD1. CDR3 length: 16 amino acids. V lost 5 bases to trimming and J lost 1 base; unmatched junction nucleotides: 8. Germline V gene lookup returns CDR1 SGHTA and CDR2 FQGNSA. The CDR3 protein is CASSGTGQGVSYEQYF. CDR3 DNA sequence: TGTGCCAGCAGCGGTACCGGACAGGGGGTTTCCTACGAGCAGTACTTC.

This clone was detected a few times. The chain employs TRBV4-1 and TRBJ1-4, with 8 bases identical to TRBD1. The V gene's germline CDR1 is MGHRA and CDR2 YSYEKL. The CDR3 runs to 16 residues. The trim removed 4 bases at V and 7 bases at J, leaving 11 bases unmatched. Here the CDR3 DNA reads TGCGCCAGCAGCCTGACACCGGGACAGGATTCTGAAAAACTGTTTTTT. This translates into CASSLTPGQDSEKLFF.

The gene calls are TRBV28 and TRBJ2-4; no definite D call. Germline CDR1 is MDHEN and CDR2 is SYDVKM. This CDR3 spans 13 amino acids. Trimming removed 8 bases at V and 6 bases at J, with 14 bases between. The CDR3 DNA is TGTGCCAGCCGCAATTCAGATTTAAACATTCAGTACTTC. This gives the protein CASRNSDLNIQYF.

This chain uses TRBV5-6 with TRBJ1-2; D perhaps matches TRBD1 (5 bases). The CDR3 totals 14 residues. CDR1 SGHDT and CDR2 YYEEEE come from the germline V gene. V lost 4 bases to trimming and J lost 2 bases, with 12 bases between them. CDR3 DNA sequence: TGTGCCAGCAGCCCCGGGGGGAGGAACTATGGCTACACCTTC. The encoded protein is CASSPGGRNYGYTF.

The gene calls are TRBV19 and TRBJ1-2; 8 bases map to TRBD1. The CDR3 is 18 residues long. V lost 6 bases, J lost 6 bases, and 21 bases stayed unmatched. Germline lookup yields CDR1 LNHDA and CDR2 SQIVND (reference sequence). CDR3 protein: CASRRLSRGTGLEDGYTF. The DNA of the CDR3 is TGTGCCAGTAGGCGCCTCTCACGTGGGACAGGCCTTGAGGATGGCTACACCTTC. Filled out from reference TRBV19 and TRBJ1-2, the complete variable domain reads DGGITQSPKYLFRKEGQNVTLSCEQNLNHDAMYWYRQDPGQGLRLIYYSQIVNDFQKGDIAEGYSVSREKKESFPLTVTSAQKNPTAFYLCASRRLSRGTGLEDGYTFGSGTRLTVV.